This T cell receptor beta chain was documented in a study of shared clonotypes between healthy human individuals. TCRdb's copy holds only in-frame clones and misses some; the assay was immunoSEQ multiplex PCR. Among approximately 1,500,000 clones listed, nearly 99% were seen once. From germline, CDR1 is LNHDA and CDR2 SQIVND (reference sequence). This CDR3 comprises 14 residues. V was cut by 4 bases and J by 2 bases, with 12 bases left in between. V usage is TRBV19 and J usage is TRBJ2-7; D is undetermined. The specimen sequenced was naive CD4+ T cells sorted from blood. The subset here: CD45RA+ positively selected. This receptor was identified in a man younger than 45 in good health. This CDR3 is CASSSEYLTYEQYF. As DNA, the CDR3 is TGTGCCAGTAGTAGCGAGTACCTTACCTACGAGCAGTACTTC.